The rows below give T cell receptor beta chains drawn from one sample of a study of blood T cell repertoires in COVID-19. Data came from immunoSEQ multiplex PCR; TCRdb stores just in-frame clones and leaves some out. Of over 200,000 clones listed, about 86% were seen once; the top ten hold around 2.8%. The sequencing sample was made of peripheral blood. These receptors originate from a woman aged 25 to 45 who had recovered from COVID-19. Both conserved end residues are trimmed from each CDR3.

j_call v_call cdr3_aa
TRBJ2-1 TRBV5-1 ASSLLGGAGYNEQF
TRBJ2-1 TRBV27 ASSLSTGNEQF
TRBJ1-5 TRBV6-1 ASSDTPRDQPQH
TRBJ1-2 TRBV7-2 ATQGHRPNYGYT
TRBJ2-5 TRBV6-5 ASRGDSRETQY
TRBJ1-5 TRBV6-5 ASSYRGDGQPQH
TRBJ1-1 TRBV2 ASSDGRTGSTEAF
TRBJ2-5 TRBV3-1/TRBV3-2 ASSHGTALGETQY
TRBJ1-2 TRBV5-4 ASSLQGVGYT
TRBJ2-1 TRBV9 ASGGGGSSYNEQF
TRBJ1-2 TRBV25-1 ASSEATGAKNYGYT